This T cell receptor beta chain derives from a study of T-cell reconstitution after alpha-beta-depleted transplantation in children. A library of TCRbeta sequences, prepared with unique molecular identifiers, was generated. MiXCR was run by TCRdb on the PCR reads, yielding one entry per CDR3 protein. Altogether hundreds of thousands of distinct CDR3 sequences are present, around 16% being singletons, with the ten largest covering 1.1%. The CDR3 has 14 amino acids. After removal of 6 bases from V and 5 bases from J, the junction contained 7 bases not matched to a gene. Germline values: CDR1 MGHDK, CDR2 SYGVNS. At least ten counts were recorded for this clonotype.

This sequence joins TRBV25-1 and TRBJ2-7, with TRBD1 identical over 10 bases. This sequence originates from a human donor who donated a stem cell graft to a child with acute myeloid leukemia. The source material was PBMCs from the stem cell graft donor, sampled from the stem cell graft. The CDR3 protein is CASSDRGRWDEQYF. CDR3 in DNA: TGTGCCAGCAGCGACAGGGGGCGCTGGGACGAGCAGTACTTC.